This passage covers 30 T cell receptor beta chains from one sample sequenced in a study of T cells in Graves' hyperthyroidism and ophthalmopathy (dated 2019 in TCRdb). The library was obtained by multiplex PCR. The instrument given in TCRdb is Illumina HiSeq 2000. TCR beta CDR3 regions were amplified from RNA transcripts. For the first round of RT-PCR on the TCR CDR3, the HTBI primer set was used together with the Qiagen OneStep RT-PCR kit. TCRdb reanalyzed the raw reads on its own, using fastp at Q25 for trimming and MiXCR for clone calling, and kept in-frame beta chains. Rows matching on CDR3 protein sequence are summarized as one entry with the most common DNA and genes. The sample data list about 690,000 distinct CDR3 sequences, and around 16% of these were observed just once. The ten biggest clones cover 15% of the sample. The sample taken for sequencing was blood. These receptors were obtained from a man aged 45-60 years with Graves' hyperthyroidism.

This clonotype was seen only a few times. J is TRBJ1-4 and V is TRBV13; no clear D gene. Per the germline V gene, CDR1 is PRHDT and CDR2 is FYEKMQ (reference sequence). V gave up 0 bases and J gave up 0 bases, with 8 bases separating them. This CDR3 has 16 amino acids. As DNA, the CDR3 is TGTGCCAGCAGCTTAGGATGGAAAACAACTAATGAAAAACTGTTTTTT. It specifies CASSLGWKTTNEKLFF.

This clonotype was seen repeatedly, ten times or more. The J gene is TRBJ2-2, the V gene TRBV30; the D gene is possibly TRBD2 (6 bases). The V end was cut by 4 bases, the J end by 5 bases, with 17 bases between. This CDR3 region has 15 residues. Looked up from germline, CDR1 is GTSNPN and CDR2 is SVGIG (reference sequence). The CDR3 DNA sequence: TGTGCCTGGACCCCGCTGGCGGGGAGGACCGGGGAGCTGTTTTTT. It encodes CAWTPLAGRTGELFF. The full variable domain, with the rest looked up from reference TRBV30 and TRBJ2-2, is SQTIHQWPATLVQPVGSPLSLECTVEGTSNPNLYWYRQAAGRGLQLLFYSVGIGQISSEVPQNLSASRPQDRQFILSSKKLLLSDSGFYLCAWTPLAGRTGELFFGEGSRLTVL.

This chain links TRBV27 with TRBJ2-7; D is possibly TRBD2 (6 bases). The V end was cut by 5 bases, the J end by 2 bases, with 19 bases between. Germline CDR1 MNHEY, CDR2 SMNVEV (reference sequence). CDR3 length: 16 residues. CDR3 in amino acids: CASSASSGDQTYEQYF. CDR3 sequence (DNA): TGTGCCAGCAGTGCTAGTAGCGGAGACCAAACCTACGAGCAGTACTTC.

The V and J genes are TRBV7-9 and TRBJ1-5; a weak D match, TRBD1 (5 bases). The V gene's germline CDR1 is SEHNR and CDR2 FQNEAQ (reference sequence). Trimming removed 5 bases from V and 5 bases from J, with 13 bases in between. The length of the CDR3 is 14 residues. The CDR3 loop reads CASSTWDRDQPQHF. The CDR3 DNA is TGTGCCAGCAGCACTTGGGACCGGGATCAGCCCCAGCATTTT.

At least ten counts were recorded for this clonotype. The chain employs TRBV12-3 or TRBV12-4 and TRBJ2-7, with 8 bases matching TRBD2. The CDR3 has 14 residues. The junction had 4 bases not matched to a gene; V was cut back by 3 bases and J by 3 bases. The chain's CDR3 is CASSFELAGYEQYF. CDR3 DNA: TGTGCCAGCAGTTTTGAGCTAGCGGGCTACGAGCAGTACTTC.

This clonotype showed up many times. The chain combines TRBV27 with TRBJ2-1, with a tentative D call TRBD2 (5 bases). V lost 6 bases and J 10 bases, leaving 13 bases between the germline ends. Germline V gene sequence: CDR1 MNHEY, CDR2 SMNVEV (reference sequence). The CDR3 sequence is 12 residues long. CDR3 region: CASSTLTGEQFF. The CDR3 region has the DNA TGTGCCAGCAGCACACTCACGGGGGAGCAGTTCTTC.

This clonotype has a count of ten or more. The chain is built from TRBV11-2 and TRBJ2-3; possibly TRBD1 or TRBD2 for D (6 bases each). Germline values: CDR1 SGHAT, CDR2 FQNNGV. Trimming cost V 5 bases and J 3 bases, with 15 bases left between them. This CDR3 is built from 15 residues. The CDR3 nucleotides are TGTGCCAGCAGCCGGCCCGGGGGCTCGACAGATACGCAGTATTTT. Amino acids: CASSRPGGSTDTQYF.

The table lists this clonotype with a few counts. The chain joins TRBV6-2 or TRBV6-3 to TRBJ2-1, with 8 bases identical to TRBD2. Germline V gives CDR1 MNHEY, CDR2 SVGEGT. The CDR3 is 13 amino acids. V was clipped by 5 bases and J by 12 bases; unmatched bases: 9. Here the CDR3 DNA reads TGTGCCAGCAGTCCATTGGCGGGAGGTCCGCAGTTCTTC. Its translation is CASSPLAGGPQFF.

This clonotype has ten or more counts. J is TRBJ2-1 and V is TRBV5-1; TRBD2 matches at 11 bases. J lost 0 bases, V lost 4 bases, and 9 bases had no gene match. Germline CDR1 and CDR2: SGHRS and YFSETQ. The CDR3 length is 18 residues. The CDR3 here is CASSRSTSGTSSYNEQFF. The CDR3 coding sequence is TGCGCCAGCAGCCGATCGACTAGCGGGACAAGCTCCTACAATGAGCAGTTCTTC. Full variable domain (rest looked up from reference TRBV5-1 and TRBJ2-1): KAGVTQTPRYLIKTRGQQVTLSCSPISGHRSVSWYQQTPGQGLQFLFEYFSETQRNKGNFPGRFSGRQFSNSRSEMNVSTLELGDSALYLCASSRSTSGTSSYNEQFFGPGTRLTVL.

V usage is TRBV28 and J usage is TRBJ1-5; 7 nucleotides align to TRBD1. The CDR3 loop spans 17 amino acids. CDR1 and CDR2 from the germline V gene are MDHEN and SYDVKM. The J segment lost 0 bases and the V segment lost 5 bases, leaving 10 bases of the junction unmatched. CDR3 loop: CASSTGAWGNSNQPQHF. CDR3 in DNA: TGTGCCAGCAGTACAGGGGCTTGGGGTAATAGCAATCAGCCCCAGCATTTT.

The rearrangement joins TRBV7-9 to TRBJ2-1; D may be TRBD2 (6 bases). CDR3 length: 14 residues. V was shortened by 5 bases and J by 10 bases, with 18 bases between the two germline ends. Germline V gene sequence: CDR1 SEHNR, CDR2 FQNEAQ (reference sequence). In DNA form, the CDR3 reads TGTGCCAGCAGCCCCCCGGCGGGGTGCAACGAGCAGTTCTTC. It codes for CASSPPAGCNEQFF.

This chain links TRBV28 with TRBJ1-5, with 7 bases matching TRBD1. V gave up 6 bases and J gave up 5 bases; unmatched junction bases: 16. The CDR3 consists of 17 residues. Per germline, CDR1 MDHEN and CDR2 SYDVKM. In DNA form, the CDR3 reads TGTGCCAGCAGACATAGGCTGGAGGGGGCGGGAGATCAGCCCCAGCATTTT. Its translation: CASRHRLEGAGDQPQHF.

In its sample, this clonotype was seen many times. J is TRBJ2-1 and V is TRBV28; perhaps D is TRBD1 or TRBD2 (6 bases each). V was cut by 8 bases and J by 5 bases, with 19 bases left in between. This CDR3 is built from 15 residues. In germline, CDR1 is MDHEN, CDR2 SYDVKM. The CDR3 here is CASRWGAQGNNEQFF. For the CDR3, the DNA is TGTGCCAGCCGTTGGGGGGCACAGGGCAACAATGAGCAGTTCTTC.

This clonotype was recorded many times. The chain employs TRBV12-3 or TRBV12-4 and TRBJ1-1; D is ambiguous. Trimming cost V 6 bases and J 3 bases, with 14 bases left between them. The CDR3 runs to 14 residues. CDR3 residues: CASRRGRGDTEAFF. CDR3 sequence (DNA): TGTGCCAGCAGGCGGGGTCGTGGGGACACTGAAGCTTTCTTT.

This clonotype showed up just a few times. The chain employs TRBV27 and TRBJ2-7; 8 positions match TRBD2. Germline CDR1 is MNHEY and CDR2 is SMNVEV (reference sequence). CDR3 length: 17 amino acids. Germline trimming cut 7 bases from V and 1 base from J; bases unmatched to any gene: 15. In DNA form, the CDR3 reads TGTGCCAGCACCGGTTGGGCTAGCGGGTCACGATCCTACGAGCAGTACTTC. This sequence encodes CASTGWASGSRSYEQYF.

There are many counts of this clonotype. V and J are TRBV10-3 and TRBJ2-5; possibly TRBD2 for D (5 bases). V lost 0 bases, J lost 13 bases, and 15 bases lay in between. The CDR3 consists of 13 residues. Germline V lookup: CDR1 ENHRY, CDR2 SYGVKD. CDR3 loop: CAISESRGSNRYF. The CDR3 region has the DNA TGTGCCATCAGTGAGTCCCGCGGGTCTAATCGGTACTTC.

This clonotype turned up a few times. The chain links TRBV10-3 to TRBJ1-6; 9 positions match TRBD1. V shed 2 bases, J shed 7 bases, and the junction held 6 bases outside the gene matches. The CDR3 contains 16 residues. Germline V CDR1 and CDR2: ENHRY, SYGVKD. The DNA of the CDR3 is TGTGCCATCAGTGAGGCCTCGGGACAGGGCAATTCACCCCTCCACTTT. It encodes CAISEASGQGNSPLHF.

This clonotype was counted many times. The chain carries TRBV27 and TRBJ2-7, with D perhaps given as TRBD1 or TRBD2 (5 bases each). This CDR3 is 15 amino acids long. With 0 bases removed from V and 2 bases from J, the gap between germline ends came to 11 bases. Per germline, CDR1 MNHEY and CDR2 SMNVEV (reference sequence). CDR3 nucleotide sequence: TGTGCCAGCAGTTTATCGATCGGGGCCGCCTACGAGCAGTACTTC. Translation: CASSLSIGAAYEQYF.

This clonotype was seen only once. This rearrangement joins TRBV9 to TRBJ2-2, with 8 bases fitting TRBD1. CDR3 length: 15 residues. Per germline, CDR1 SGDLS and CDR2 YYNGEE. V was clipped by 4 bases and J by 4 bases; unmatched bases: 6. CDR3 region: CASSPDRGSTGELFF. The CDR3 DNA follows: TGTGCCAGCAGCCCCGACAGGGGAAGCACCGGGGAGCTGTTTTTT.

This clonotype was seen repeatedly, ten times or more. The chain joins TRBV28 to TRBJ1-3, with D maybe TRBD1 (5 bases). Looked up from germline, CDR1 is MDHEN and CDR2 is SYDVKM. The CDR3 consists of 16 residues. The V end was cut by 4 bases, the J end by 3 bases, with 16 bases between. CDR3 protein: CASSSPTGGFGNTIYF. DNA of the CDR3: TGTGCCAGCAGTTCACCGACCGGGGGTTTTGGAAACACCATATATTTT. Full variable domain (missing parts from reference TRBV28 and TRBJ1-3): DVKVTQSSRYLVKRTGEKVFLECVQDMDHENMFWYRQDPGLGLRLIYFSYDVKMKEKGDIPEGYSVSREKKERFSLILESASTNQTSMYLCASSSPTGGFGNTIYFGEGSWLTVV.

In this sample, this clonotype turned up many times. V gene TRBV11-3 combines with J gene TRBJ2-3, with D unresolved. Germline assignment: CDR1 SGHNT and CDR2 YENEEA. The V end was cut by 0 bases, the J end by 2 bases, with 9 bases between. The CDR3 contains 15 residues. DNA of the CDR3: TGTGCCAGCAGCTTAGAGGGCGGTTCCACAGATACGCAGTATTTT. This codes for CASSLEGGSTDTQYF.

The gene calls are TRBV11-1 and TRBJ2-1, with TRBD1 identical over 9 bases. V gave up 5 bases and J gave up 6 bases; unmatched junction bases: 8. The germline V gene encodes CDR1 SGHAT and CDR2 FQDESV (reference sequence). The length of the CDR3 is 15 residues. This CDR3 is CASSLRDREFNEQFF. CDR3 sequence (DNA): TGTGCCAGCAGCCTCCGGGACAGGGAGTTCAATGAGCAGTTCTTC.

The rearrangement links TRBV28 to TRBJ2-2; 9 nucleotides line up with TRBD2. The V segment lost 2 bases and the J segment 5 bases; nucleotides outside the gene matches: 12. Germline CDR1 reads MDHEN; CDR2 reads SYDVKM. The CDR3 loop spans 18 amino acids. Written as DNA, the CDR3 is TGTGCCAGCAGTTTACAGAACCTTAGCGGGAGACGAACCGGGGAGCTGTTTTTT. This translates into CASSLQNLSGRRTGELFF.

This clonotype was seen repeatedly, ten times or more. V and J are TRBV28 and TRBJ1-2, with D possibly being TRBD1 (6 bases). CDR1 and CDR2 from the germline V gene are MDHEN and SYDVKM. Trimming stripped 5 bases from V and 2 bases from J, with 12 bases between. This CDR3 spans 14 amino acids. The DNA of the CDR3 is TGTGCCAGCAGTCTACAGGGTATCAACTATGGCTACACCTTC. It specifies CASSLQGINYGYTF.

This clonotype was seen at least ten times. The V and J genes are TRBV7-9 and TRBJ2-1; 9 bases map to TRBD2. This CDR3 comprises 16 residues. CDR1 is SEHNR and CDR2 is FQNEAQ in the germline V gene (reference sequence). Trimming at V came to 5 bases and at J to 6 bases, leaving 11 bases not matched to a gene. DNA for the CDR3: TGTGCCAGCAGCGCCCTCGTCGAAGCGGGGGGCAATGAGCAGTTCTTC. It specifies CASSALVEAGGNEQFF.

The chain links TRBV30 to TRBJ2-7, with 8 nucleotides matching TRBD1. Per the germline V gene, CDR1 is GTSNPN and CDR2 is SVGIG (reference sequence). Unmatched junction bases numbered 9, after V lost 3 bases and J lost 2 bases. The CDR3 has 15 residues. The CDR3 here is CAWRVRDRYPYEQYF. CDR3 DNA sequence: TGTGCCTGGAGAGTCCGGGACAGGTACCCCTACGAGCAGTACTTC.

This clonotype was counted many times. The J gene is TRBJ2-4, the V gene TRBV2, with D hard to call. From germline, CDR1 is SNHLY and CDR2 FYNNEI. The CDR3 is 15 amino acids. The germline V and J ends were trimmed by 7 bases and 6 bases, with 19 bases remaining between them. The CDR3 region has the DNA TGTGCCAGCACTCAAACTCCAAACCAGAGAAACATTCAGTACTTC. As protein: CASTQTPNQRNIQYF.

This clonotype was recorded a few times. The chain employs TRBV29-1 and TRBJ2-1; D is unresolved. Trimming removed 4 bases at V and 3 bases at J, with 4 bases between. The CDR3 covers 11 residues. Germline loops: CDR1 SQVTM, CDR2 ANQGSEA. CDR3 sequence (DNA): TGCAGCGTTGGGGACTACAATGAGCAGTTCTTC. The encoded protein is CSVGDYNEQFF.

This clonotype was counted at least ten times. The genes are TRBV19 and TRBJ2-4; possible D gene TRBD2, 5 bases. Trimming stripped 4 bases from V and 1 base from J, with 14 bases between. Germline loops: CDR1 LNHDA, CDR2 SQIVND (reference sequence). This CDR3 is 16 amino acids long. The CDR3 sequence is CASSKGEERAKNIQYF. The DNA for the CDR3 is TGTGCCAGTAGTAAGGGAGAGGAGAGGGCCAAAAACATTCAGTACTTC.

This clonotype was observed many times. The chain uses TRBV9 and TRBJ2-7; tentative D call: TRBD1 (12 bases). Germline assignment: CDR1 SGDLS and CDR2 YYNGEE. CDR3 length: 17 residues. V dropped 3 bases and J dropped 6 bases, with 25 bases sitting between them. The CDR3 DNA reads as TGTGCCAGCAGCGCCGGGACAGGGGGCCTAGCGGGAGGCGAGCAGTACTTC. Its protein is CASSAGTGGLAGGEQYF. Variable domain in full (rest from reference TRBV9 and TRBJ2-7): DSGVTQTPKHLITATGQRVTLRCSPRSGDLSVYWYQQSLDQGLQFLIQYYNGEERAKGNILERFSAQQFPDLHSELNLSSLELGDSALYFCASSAGTGGLAGGEQYFGPGTRLTVT.